This is a list of T cell receptor beta chains from one sample in a study of cytomegalovirus exposure and HLA in healthy donors. The protocol was immunoSEQ multiplex PCR, while the TCRdb copy is restricted to in-frame clones and leaves out a portion. The repertoire consists of around 140,000 clones, with 75% to 90% occurring once and the leading ten covering about 8.1%. Source material: PBMCs. The receptors stem from a woman between 50 and 59 years old in good health and CMV-seropositive. Both conserved end residues are trimmed from each CDR3. Fields, in order: V gene, J gene, clone size, CDR3 protein. Some rows mark clone size as missing; the rest say once, few, many or name a class of expanded clone.

V gene: TRBV5-1
J gene: TRBJ1-5
clone size: NA
CDR3 protein: ASSQTGGGNQPQH

V gene: TRBV27
J gene: TRBJ2-3
clone size: NA
CDR3 protein: ASSPWTGVDTTDTQY

V gene: TRBV30
J gene: TRBJ1-2
clone size: few
CDR3 protein: ASYRAGGYT

V gene: TRBV7-6
J gene: TRBJ2-3
clone size: NA
CDR3 protein: ASRTSVESDTQY

V gene: TRBV27
J gene: TRBJ2-7
clone size: NA
CDR3 protein: ASSLSAGRTSYEQY

V gene: TRBV2
J gene: TRBJ2-7
clone size: NA
CDR3 protein: ASFGQGEGSYEQY

V gene: TRBV30
J gene: NA
clone size: NA
CDR3 protein: AWGGTGDYEQY

V gene: TRBV10-3
J gene: TRBJ2-1
clone size: NA
CDR3 protein: ATTLAGRVTEQF

V gene: TRBV18
J gene: TRBJ2-1
clone size: NA
CDR3 protein: ASSRGTSGAYNEQF

V gene: TRBV27
J gene: TRBJ1-1
clone size: once
CDR3 protein: ASSADRVSTEAF

V gene: TRBV30
J gene: TRBJ1-6
clone size: once
CDR3 protein: AWHYRPNSPLH

V gene: TRBV5-8
J gene: TRBJ2-1
clone size: NA
CDR3 protein: ASSLMRNEQF

V gene: TRBV7-9
J gene: TRBJ2-1
clone size: once
CDR3 protein: ASSARGGPLTYNEQF

V gene: TRBV27
J gene: TRBJ1-2
clone size: NA
CDR3 protein: ASSSRPRGGYGYT

V gene: TRBV5-4
J gene: TRBJ1-2
clone size: NA
CDR3 protein: ASSFMSGVTVGYT

V gene: TRBV4-3
J gene: TRBJ2-7
clone size: NA
CDR3 protein: ASSQALGLAASYEQY

V gene: TRBV7-2
J gene: TRBJ1-1
clone size: NA
CDR3 protein: ASSLEAGMNTEAF

V gene: TRBV7-9
J gene: TRBJ2-5
clone size: NA
CDR3 protein: ASSSNFGQQETQY

V gene: TRBV5-1
J gene: TRBJ1-2
clone size: once
CDR3 protein: ASSLGGQSDYGYT

V gene: TRBV11-2
J gene: TRBJ1-1
clone size: NA
CDR3 protein: ASSFQGAIGTEAF

V gene: TRBV6-5
J gene: TRBJ1-2
clone size: NA
CDR3 protein: ASSYSIGAGYT

V gene: TRBV5-3
J gene: TRBJ1-1
clone size: NA
CDR3 protein: ARSQGNTEAF